This TCR beta chain was sequenced for a study of cytomegalovirus exposure and HLA in healthy donors. General study results and limits: In the roughly 130 validation repertoires, a later analysis found that first-cohort TCR clusters tended to co-occur. In vitro confirmation showed three CMV-associated chains to be CMV antigen specific.

After removal of 4 bases from V and 3 bases from J, the junction contained 0 bases not matched to a gene. The CDR3 is 13 amino acids. Germline values: CDR1 SGHNT, CDR2 YYREEE (reference sequence). This table comes from immunoSEQ multiplex PCR, and its TCRdb copy is limited to in-frame clones, with some not included. Seen here are tens of thousands of clones, roughly 90% observed once, and the top ten hold less than 2.5%. Concerning this clone: Its antigen is unidentified.

The sample taken for sequencing was PBMCs. The TCR originated in a man between 25 and 39 years old in good health and CMV-seronegative. The V gene is TRBV5-4, the J gene TRBJ2-2; 7 bases align to TRBD1. The CDR3 region has the DNA TGTGCCAGCAGCCAGGGGGACACCGGGGAGCTGTTTTTT. This sequence encodes CASSQGDTGELFF.